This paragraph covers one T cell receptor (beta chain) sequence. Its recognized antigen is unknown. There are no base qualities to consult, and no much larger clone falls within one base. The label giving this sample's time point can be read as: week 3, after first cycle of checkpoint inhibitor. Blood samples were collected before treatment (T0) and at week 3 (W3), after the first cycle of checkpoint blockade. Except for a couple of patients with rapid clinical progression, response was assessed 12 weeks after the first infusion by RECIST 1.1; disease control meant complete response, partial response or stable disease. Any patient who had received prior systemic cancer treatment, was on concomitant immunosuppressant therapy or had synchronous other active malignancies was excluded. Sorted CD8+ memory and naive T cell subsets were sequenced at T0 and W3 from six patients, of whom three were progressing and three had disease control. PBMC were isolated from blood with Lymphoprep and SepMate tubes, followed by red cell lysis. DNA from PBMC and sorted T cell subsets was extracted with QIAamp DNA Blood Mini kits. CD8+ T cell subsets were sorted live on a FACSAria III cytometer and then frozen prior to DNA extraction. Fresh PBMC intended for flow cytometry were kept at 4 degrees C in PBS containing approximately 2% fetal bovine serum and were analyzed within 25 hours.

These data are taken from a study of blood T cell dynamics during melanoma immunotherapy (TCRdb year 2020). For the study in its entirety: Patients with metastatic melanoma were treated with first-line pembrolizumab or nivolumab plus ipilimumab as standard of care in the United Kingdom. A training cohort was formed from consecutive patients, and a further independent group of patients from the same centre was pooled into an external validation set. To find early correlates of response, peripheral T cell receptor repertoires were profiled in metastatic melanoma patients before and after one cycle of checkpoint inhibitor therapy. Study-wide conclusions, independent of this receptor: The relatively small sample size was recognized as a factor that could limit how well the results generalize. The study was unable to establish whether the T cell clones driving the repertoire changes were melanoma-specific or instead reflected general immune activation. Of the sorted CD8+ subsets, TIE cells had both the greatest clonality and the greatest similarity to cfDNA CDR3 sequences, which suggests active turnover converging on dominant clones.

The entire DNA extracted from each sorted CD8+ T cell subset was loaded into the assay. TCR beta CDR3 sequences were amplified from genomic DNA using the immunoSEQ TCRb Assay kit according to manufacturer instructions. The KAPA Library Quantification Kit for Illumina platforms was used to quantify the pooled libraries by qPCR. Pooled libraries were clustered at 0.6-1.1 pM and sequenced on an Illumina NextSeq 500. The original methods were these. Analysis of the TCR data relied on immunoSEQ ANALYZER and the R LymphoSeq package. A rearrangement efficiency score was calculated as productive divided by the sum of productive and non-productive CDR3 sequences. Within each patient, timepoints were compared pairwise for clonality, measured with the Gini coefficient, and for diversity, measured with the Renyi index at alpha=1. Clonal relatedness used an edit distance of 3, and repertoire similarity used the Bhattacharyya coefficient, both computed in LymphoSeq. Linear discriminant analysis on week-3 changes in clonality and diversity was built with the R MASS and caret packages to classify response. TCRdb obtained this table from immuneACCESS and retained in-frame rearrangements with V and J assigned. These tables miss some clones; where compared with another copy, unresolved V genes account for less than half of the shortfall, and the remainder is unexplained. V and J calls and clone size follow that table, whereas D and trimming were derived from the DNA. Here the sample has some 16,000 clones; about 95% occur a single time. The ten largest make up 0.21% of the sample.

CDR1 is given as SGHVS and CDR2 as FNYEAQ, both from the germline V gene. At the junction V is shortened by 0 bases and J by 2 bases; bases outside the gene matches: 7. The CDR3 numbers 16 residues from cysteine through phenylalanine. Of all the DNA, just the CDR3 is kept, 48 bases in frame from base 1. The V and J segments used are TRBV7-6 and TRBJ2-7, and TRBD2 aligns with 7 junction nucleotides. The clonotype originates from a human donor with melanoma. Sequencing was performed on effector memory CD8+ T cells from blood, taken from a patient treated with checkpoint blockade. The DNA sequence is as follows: TGTGCCAGCAGCTTAGCGGCTAGCGGATCTACCTACGAGCAGTACTTC. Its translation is CASSLAASGSTYEQYF.